One sample yielded the 23 T cell receptor beta chains listed below, sequenced in a study of blood T cell repertoires in COVID-19. TCRdb's copy holds only in-frame clones and misses some; the assay was immunoSEQ multiplex PCR. This sample has about 200,000 clones, with about nine tenths found just once. The source material was peripheral blood. These TCRs come from a middle-aged man with acute or convalescent COVID-19.

This rearrangement joins TRBV10-2 to TRBJ2-7; 10 bases map to TRBD1. Germline loops: CDR1 WSHSY, CDR2 SAAADI. The CDR3 contains 16 residues. V lost 7 bases, J lost 0 bases, and 9 bases stayed unmatched. CDR3 DNA: TGCGCCAGCAAGACAGGGGGCTTTACCAGCTCCTACGAGCAGTACTTC. Residues: CASKTGGFTSSYEQYF.

This rearrangement joins TRBV5-1 to TRBJ1-1; 7 bases align to TRBD1. Trimming cost V 0 bases and J 3 bases; bases outside gene matches: 8. CDR3 length: 16 amino acids. In germline, CDR1 is SGHRS, CDR2 YFSETQ. CDR3 nucleotides: TGCGCCAGCAGCTTGGAGTTAGGGCAGGGGGACACTGAAGCTTTCTTT. The encoded protein is CASSLELGQGDTEAFF.

The CDR3 DNA reads TGTGCCAGCAGTTCGCCGGGTCTCTCTGGAAACACCATATATTTT. Protein product: CASSSPGLSGNTIYF. The chain uses TRBV6-5 and TRBJ1-3, with D unresolved. The CDR3 consists of 15 residues. Germline lookup yields CDR1 MNHEY and CDR2 SVGAGI. V was cut by 4 bases and J by 0 bases, with 10 bases left in between.

The rearrangement uses TRBV5-1 and TRBJ2-2, with 11 bases aligning to TRBD2. With 3 bases clipped from V and 7 bases from J, the junction kept 5 bases outside the gene matches. The CDR3 length is 15 residues. CDR1 and CDR2 (germline): SGHRS, YFSETQ. CDR3 bases: TGCGCCAGCAGCTCACTAGCGGGGGCCGGCGGGGAGCTGTTTTTT. Residues: CASSSLAGAGGELFF.

The chain couples TRBV7-9 to TRBJ1-1; 7 bases agree with TRBD1. The germline CDR1 and CDR2 sequences are SEHNR and FQNEAQ (reference sequence). The CDR3 loop spans 13 amino acids. The V segment lost 5 bases and the J segment 7 bases; nucleotides outside the gene matches: 7. CDR3 in DNA: TGTGCCAGCAGCCCCACCCGACAGGGTGAAGCTTTCTTT. Translation: CASSPTRQGEAFF.

The chain uses TRBV2 and TRBJ1-6; TRBD1 agrees at 7 bases. CDR1 and CDR2 from the germline V gene are SNHLY and FYNNEI. J gave up 7 bases and V 3 bases, and 3 bases lay outside the gene matches. CDR3 length: 14 residues. CDR3 in amino acids: CASSEGTVNSPLHF. The CDR3 DNA reads as TGTGCCAGCAGTGAGGGGACAGTCAATTCACCCCTCCACTTT.

CDR3 bases: TGTGCCAGCAGAAAGGTAGGGGCTAGCAATCAGCCCCAGCATTTT. It yields the protein CASRKVGASNQPQHF. The rearrangement joins TRBV7-2 to TRBJ1-5, with D tentatively TRBD1 (5 bases). The CDR3 spans 15 residues. Looked up from germline, CDR1 is SGHTA and CDR2 is FQGNSA. V was shortened by 6 bases and J by 0 bases, with 12 bases between the two germline ends. Using reference TRBV7-2 and TRBJ1-5 for the parts outside the CDR3, the full variable domain is GAGVSQSPSNKVTEKGKDVELRCDPISGHTALYWYRQSLGQGLEFLIYFQGNSAPDKSGLPSDRFSAERTGGSVSTLTIQRTQQEDSAVYLCASRKVGASNQPQHFGDGTRLSIL.

This clone was observed a few times. This rearrangement joins TRBV18 to TRBJ1-2; 9 bases align to TRBD1. The CDR3 runs to 14 residues. V lost 2 bases to trimming and J lost 6 bases; unmatched junction nucleotides: 4. Germline CDR1 and CDR2: KGHSH and LQKENI. The DNA of the CDR3 is TGTGCCAGCTCACCAGCCGGGACAGGGCATGGCTACACCTTC. Translated, it gives CASSPAGTGHGYTF.

The genes are TRBV7-3 and TRBJ2-5; D not resolved. V was clipped by 5 bases and J by 10 bases, with 11 bases between them. Germline V gene data show CDR1 as SGHTA and CDR2 as FQGTGA. This CDR3 region has 11 residues. CDR3 protein: CASSLSQVQYF. Written as DNA, the CDR3 is TGTGCCAGCAGCCTGAGTCAGGTCCAGTACTTC.

V is TRBV4-1 and J is TRBJ2-1; TRBD2 is a possible D gene (5 bases). The germline V gene has CDR1 MGHRA and CDR2 YSYEKL. Between the trimmed V and J ends, which lost 4 bases and 2 bases, there was a span of 12 bases. This CDR3 has 15 residues. CDR3 nucleotide sequence: TGCGCCAGCAGCCGGCAGGAGGTTACCTACAATGAGCAGTTCTTC. Its translation is CASSRQEVTYNEQFF.

The rearrangement links TRBV19 to TRBJ1-5; 9 bases fit TRBD1. Germline CDR1 reads LNHDA; CDR2 reads SQIVND (reference sequence). V was pared by 7 bases and J by 4 bases, with 11 bases of the junction left unmatched. This CDR3 has 16 residues. The CDR3 DNA reads as TGTGCCAGTACCCCACCCGACAGGGGGGGAAATCAGCCCCAGCATTTT. The encoded protein is CASTPPDRGGNQPQHF.

A single count supports this clone. The V call is TRBV5-1, the J call TRBJ1-1; the match to TRBD1 covers 8 bases. J was trimmed by 4 bases and V by 3 bases; bases with no gene match: 5. Per the germline V gene, CDR1 is SGHRS and CDR2 is YFSETQ. The CDR3 loop spans 14 amino acids. The CDR3 bases are TGCGCCAGCAGCTCAGGACAGGGAGGCACTGAAGCTTTCTTT. As protein: CASSSGQGGTEAFF.

The chain links TRBV12-3 or TRBV12-4 to TRBJ2-2, with 7 nucleotides matching TRBD2. With 4 bases clipped from V and 6 bases from J, the junction kept 2 bases outside the gene matches. CDR3 length: 13 residues. The CDR3 nucleotides are TGTGCCAGCAGTTCGACTAGCCCCGGGGAGCTGTTTTTT. Its protein product is CASSSTSPGELFF.

The CDR3 DNA is TGCGCCAGCAGCCCAATCGGGGGCTCTGGAAACACCATATATTTT. It translates to CASSPIGGSGNTIYF. The rearrangement uses TRBV5-1 and TRBJ1-3; perhaps TRBD1 as D (5 bases). Germline V gene data show CDR1 as SGHRS and CDR2 as YFSETQ. The CDR3 is made up of 15 amino acids. The V end was cut by 4 bases, the J end by 0 bases, with 11 bases between.

The V call is TRBV5-1, the J call TRBJ1-2, with unresolved D. CDR3 length: 14 amino acids. Germline V lookup: CDR1 SGHRS, CDR2 YFSETQ. Deletions cut 0 bases from V and 1 base from J, with 7 bases between. DNA for the CDR3: TGCGCCAGCAGCTTGGTCCCGGGTAACTATGGCTACACCTTC. Its translation is CASSLVPGNYGYTF.

The rearrangement joins TRBV6-5 to TRBJ1-6; D might be TRBD1 (6 bases). The germline V and J ends were trimmed by 5 bases and 7 bases, with 12 bases remaining between them. CDR1 MNHEY and CDR2 SVGAGI come from the germline V gene. The CDR3 is made up of 14 amino acids. DNA for the CDR3: TGTGCCAGCAGTCCGGACAGCGGAAATTCACCCCTCCACTTT. Translation: CASSPDSGNSPLHF.

The gene calls are TRBV6-1 and TRBJ1-1, with 9 bases fitting TRBD1. J gave up 2 bases and V 1 base, and 8 bases lay outside the gene matches. The CDR3 consists of 17 residues. CDR1 is MNHNS and CDR2 is SASEGT in the germline V gene. CDR3 in amino acids: CASSEVGQGRGNTEAFF. The CDR3 DNA follows: TGTGCCAGCAGTGAAGTGGGACAGGGTCGGGGTAACACTGAAGCTTTCTTT.

As DNA, the CDR3 is TGTGCCAGTAGTGACACAGGGGATGGATCCTATAATTCACCCCTCCACTTT. Translation: CASSDTGDGSYNSPLHF. The chain links TRBV19 to TRBJ1-6; 7 positions match TRBD1. This CDR3 contains 17 residues. The V segment lost 5 bases and the J segment 1 base; nucleotides outside the gene matches: 8. Looked up from germline, CDR1 is LNHDA and CDR2 is SQIVND (reference sequence).

This chain joins TRBV27 and TRBJ1-5, with D uncertain. The germline V gene encodes CDR1 MNHEY and CDR2 SMNVEV (reference sequence). The CDR3 consists of 13 residues. Trimming removed 6 bases from V and 1 base from J, with 7 bases in between. The CDR3 region has the DNA TGTGCCAGCAGGACGAGGAGCAATCAGCCCCAGCATTTT. It translates to CASRTRSNQPQHF.

The J gene is TRBJ1-6, the V gene TRBV5-1, with TRBD1 identical over 9 bases. V lost 0 bases and J lost 8; bases outside the gene matches: 9. Germline V lookup: CDR1 SGHRS, CDR2 YFSETQ. This CDR3 comprises 17 residues. The CDR3 DNA sequence: TGCGCCAGCAGCTTGGCCGGGACAGGGATCTCTTATTCACCCCTCCACTTT. Encoded protein: CASSLAGTGISYSPLHF. The entire variable domain, with the rest obtained from reference TRBV5-1 and TRBJ1-6, is as follows: KAGVTQTPRYLIKTRGQQVTLSCSPISGHRSVSWYQQTPGQGLQFLFEYFSETQRNKGNFPGRFSGRQFSNSRSEMNVSTLELGDSALYLCASSLAGTGISYSPLHFGNGTRLTVT.

The CDR3 coding sequence is TGTGCCACCAGCACGTACAGAGAAAAACTGTTTTTT. Protein: CATSTYREKLFF. The chain links TRBV15 to TRBJ1-4; no clear D. Germline lookup yields CDR1 LNHNV and CDR2 YYDKDF (reference sequence). The CDR3 consists of 12 residues. V lost 4 bases and J lost 8, with 8 bases in between.

The chain carries TRBV7-2 and TRBJ1-2; D not certain. The CDR3 is 12 residues long. The ends were cut back, 1 base at V and 6 bases at J, with 6 bases in the middle. From germline, CDR1 is SGHTA and CDR2 FQGNSA. The CDR3: CASSLVIHGYTF. CDR3 sequence (DNA): TGTGCCAGCAGCTTAGTAATCCATGGCTACACCTTC.

This clone was picked up a small number of times. The chain carries TRBV7-2 and TRBJ2-1; 8 bases match TRBD1. The germline CDR1 and CDR2 sequences are SGHTA and FQGNSA. This CDR3 has 14 residues. Trimming cost V 3 bases and J 4 bases; bases outside gene matches: 2. The CDR3 loop is CASSFRQGYNEQFF. The CDR3 nucleotides are TGTGCCAGCAGCTTTCGACAGGGGTACAATGAGCAGTTCTTC.